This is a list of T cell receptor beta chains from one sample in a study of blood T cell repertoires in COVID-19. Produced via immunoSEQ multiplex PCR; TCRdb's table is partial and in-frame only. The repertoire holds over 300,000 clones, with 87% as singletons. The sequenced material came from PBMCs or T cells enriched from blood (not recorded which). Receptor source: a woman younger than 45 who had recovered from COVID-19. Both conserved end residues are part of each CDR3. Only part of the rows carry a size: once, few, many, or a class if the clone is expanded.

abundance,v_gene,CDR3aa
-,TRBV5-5,CASSPWELNTEAFF
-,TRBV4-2,CASSQVGTYGVAEKLFF
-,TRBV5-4,CASSLHQVPYGYTF
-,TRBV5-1,CASSPPGLEVKRTNTGELFF
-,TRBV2,CASRATSGGAWTGELFF
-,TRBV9,CASSVAGQGTIYF
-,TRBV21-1,CASSKQGVYGYTF
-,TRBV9,CASSVRDTTYEQYF
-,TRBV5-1,CASSPGLLNNEQFF
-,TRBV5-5,CASSLEAGPNTGELFF
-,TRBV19,CASRPTGLHEQFF
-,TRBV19,CASSRRRDRANYGYTF
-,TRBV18,CASSPNRGGRNTIYF
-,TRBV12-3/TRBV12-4,CASRPTAGTEAFF
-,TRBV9,CASSVASSGITEAFF
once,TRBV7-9,CASSLGSDSSGGRVKQFF
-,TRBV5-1,CASSFRERIYEQYF
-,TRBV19,CASSIELTYEQYF
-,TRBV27,CASSIAGTGPFLAFF
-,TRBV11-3,CASSPGGTATDTQYF
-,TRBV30,CAWTRGATEAFF
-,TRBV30,CAWGSDMGSKQYF
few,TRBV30,CAWSTRQGSYTF
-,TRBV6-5,CASTSGRNEQFF
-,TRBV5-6,CASSPWGGIRSGNTIYF
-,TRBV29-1,CSGAIGTEAFF
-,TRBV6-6,CASSPGQGAGKQPQHF
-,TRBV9,CASSVGPRGFGGNTIYF
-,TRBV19,CAATETGMNTEAFF
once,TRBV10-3,CAISEFERMNTEAFF
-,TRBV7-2,CASSLVGRGTIYF
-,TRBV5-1,CASRAQETQYF
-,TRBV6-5,CASSYLGRGVGNEQYF
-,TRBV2,CASSEARGYGYTF
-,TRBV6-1,CASSEGAYRGIYGYTF
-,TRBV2,CASSEGRPRGYTF